This T cell receptor (beta chain) was observed in a study of identical twins. Study outcomes and limitations: Within cord blood, abundant beta clonotypes carried fewer insertions, but memory repertoires showed no such trend. Findings depended on cross-sectional statistics rather than tracking the same donors. Compared with models, monozygotic twins showed more out-of-frame TCR alpha sharing.

For this clonotype: Its antigen is currently unknown.

The germline V gene encodes CDR1 SGHRS and CDR2 YFSETQ. There are 14 residues in the CDR3. Trimming pared 6 bases from V and 8 bases from J, leaving 18 bases between. After template switching added a universal primer site, the resulting cDNA carried unique molecular identifiers. TCRdb used MiXCR to reprocess the 5' RACE reads, holding one entry per CDR3 protein. There are roughly 1.6 million distinct CDR3 sequences in the sample; less than 35% occur only once, and about 0.27% lies in the top ten. This chain uses TRBV5-1 with TRBJ2-1; perhaps TRBD2 as D (5 bases). Sequencing was performed on cord blood. This clonotype was obtained from a newborn girl in good health. Here the CDR3 DNA reads TGCGCCAGCAACGCGCGAGGGCCGGTCCATGAGCAGTTCTTC. It yields the protein CASNARGPVHEQFF.